These 11 T cell receptor beta chains originate from one sample sequenced in a study of blood T cell repertoires in COVID-19. Profiling relied on immunoSEQ multiplex PCR, and the TCRdb table lists in-frame clones only, not all of them. The sample records some 170,000 clones, around four fifths being singletons. Sequencing was performed on PBMCs or T cells enriched from blood (not recorded which). These receptors were collected from a woman in her fifties or sixties who had recovered from COVID-19.

J is TRBJ2-7 and V is TRBV5-8, with TRBD1 identical over 9 bases. V shed 3 bases, J shed 6 bases, and the junction held 4 bases outside the gene matches. This CDR3 is built from 13 residues. Germline loops: CDR1 SGHTS, CDR2 YDEGEE. CDR3 bases: TGTGCCAGCAGCTGGACAGGGGATTCCGAGCAGTACTTC. This encodes CASSWTGDSEQYF.

This chain joins TRBV14 and TRBJ2-2, with D possibly being TRBD1 (5 bases). The CDR3 consists of 14 residues. Deletions cut 1 base from V and 4 bases from J, with 7 bases between. CDR1 and CDR2 from the germline V gene are SGHDN and FVKESK. CDR3 sequence (DNA): TGTGCCAGCAGCCAAGTAGGGGCCACCGGGGAGCTGTTTTTT. It specifies CASSQVGATGELFF.

Only a few counts were recorded for this clone. This CDR3 is CASSFGSGVPSYNEQFF. The CDR3 region has the DNA TGTGCCAGCAGCTTCGGTAGCGGGGTGCCCTCCTACAATGAGCAGTTCTTC. The rearrangement uses TRBV7-8 and TRBJ2-1, with 8 bases lining up with TRBD2. V lost 3 bases to trimming and J lost 0 bases; unmatched junction nucleotides: 7. The CDR3 runs 17 residues. Germline CDR1 SGHVS, CDR2 FQNEAQ. Based on the CDR3 plus reference TRBV7-8 and TRBJ2-1, the full variable domain is GAGVSQSPRYKVAKRGQDVALRCDPISGHVSLFWYQQALGQGPEFLTYFQNEAQLDKSGLPSDRFFAERPEGSVSTLKIQRTQQEDSAVYLCASSFGSGVPSYNEQFFGPGTRLTVL.

The chain carries TRBV6-5 and TRBJ1-4; D remains ambiguous. The CDR3 consists of 16 residues. V gave up 0 bases and J gave up 5 bases, with 13 bases separating them. CDR1 is MNHEY and CDR2 is SVGAGI in the germline V gene. In nucleotides, the CDR3 is TGTGCCAGCAGTTACTCATGGCGGGCTTCGAATGAAAAACTGTTTTTT. This sequence encodes CASSYSWRASNEKLFF.

The chain carries TRBV5-8 and TRBJ2-2; 9 nucleotides align to TRBD2. Germline CDR1 reads SGHTS; CDR2 reads YDEGEE. This CDR3 comprises 15 residues. V shed 6 bases and J 2 bases; nucleotides not matched to a gene: 5. DNA of the CDR3: TGTGCCAGCACCCGACTAGCGGATAACACCGGGGAGCTGTTTTTT. This gives the protein CASTRLADNTGELFF.

The V and J genes are TRBV28 and TRBJ1-1; D may be TRBD1 (6 bases). Between the trimmed V and J ends, which lost 6 bases and 5 bases, there was a span of 7 bases. The CDR3 consists of 11 residues. Germline CDR1 reads MDHEN; CDR2 reads SYDVKM. The CDR3 loop is CASRQGTEAFF. The DNA of the CDR3 is TGTGCCAGCAGACAGGGAACTGAAGCTTTCTTT.

The V call is TRBV7-8, the J call TRBJ2-7; D ambiguous. The V gene's germline CDR1 is SGHVS and CDR2 FQNEAQ. Trimming removed 1 base at V and 3 bases at J, with 7 bases between. The CDR3 covers 13 residues. Written as DNA, the CDR3 is TGTGCCAGCAGCTTAGTACCTAGCTACGAGCAGTACTTC. It translates to CASSLVPSYEQYF.

The DNA for the CDR3 is TGTGCCAGCAGCCTTCGGGGACAGGTCGACAATGAGCAGTTCTTC. Its protein product is CASSLRGQVDNEQFF. The rearrangement uses TRBV3-1 (or the pseudogene TRBV3-2) and TRBJ2-1; TRBD1 matches 8 bases. V was clipped by 4 bases and J by 5 bases; unmatched bases: 7. This CDR3 is 15 amino acids long. CDR1 is LGHDT, CDR2 YNNKEL, per germline (reference sequence).

The chain links TRBV11-1 to TRBJ1-1; no clear D. The CDR3 runs to 13 residues. V lost 4 bases, J lost 1 base, and 7 bases lay in between. CDR1 is SGHAT and CDR2 is FQDESV in the germline V gene (reference sequence). CDR3 nucleotide sequence: TGTGCCAGCAGCTCCCTCCCGAACACTGAAGCTTTCTTT. It translates to CASSSLPNTEAFF.

The chain joins TRBV19 to TRBJ2-1; 7 bases fit TRBD2. Germline lookup yields CDR1 LNHDA and CDR2 SQIVND (reference sequence). The CDR3 has 15 residues. The trim removed 0 bases at V and 8 bases at J, leaving 7 bases unmatched. Here the CDR3 DNA reads TGTGCCAGTAGTATAGACCGGGACTACCTTGATGAGCAGTTCTTC. Amino acids: CASSIDRDYLDEQFF.

J is TRBJ2-3 and V is TRBV28; 13 bases map to TRBD2. The CDR3 is 18 amino acids. Germline assignment: CDR1 MDHEN and CDR2 SYDVKM. The V segment lost 4 bases and the J segment 6 bases; nucleotides outside the gene matches: 13. CDR3 in DNA: TGTGCCAGCAGTTCTGGGACTAGCGGGACCCGGTGGGTTGATACGCAGTATTTT. Protein product: CASSSGTSGTRWVDTQYF.